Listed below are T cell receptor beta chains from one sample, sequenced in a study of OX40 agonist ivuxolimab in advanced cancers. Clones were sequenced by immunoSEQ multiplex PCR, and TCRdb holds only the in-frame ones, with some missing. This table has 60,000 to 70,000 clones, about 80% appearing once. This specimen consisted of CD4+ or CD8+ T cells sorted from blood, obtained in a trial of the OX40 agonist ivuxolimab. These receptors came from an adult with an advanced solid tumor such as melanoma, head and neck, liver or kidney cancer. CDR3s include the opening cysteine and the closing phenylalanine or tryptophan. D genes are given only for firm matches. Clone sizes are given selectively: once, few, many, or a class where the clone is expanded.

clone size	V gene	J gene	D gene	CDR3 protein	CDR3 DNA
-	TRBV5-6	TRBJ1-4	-	CASSSAGEVDEKLFF	TGTGCCAGCAGCTCGGCAGGGGAGGTAGATGAAAAACTGTTTTTT
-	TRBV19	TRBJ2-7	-	CASSIERHTYEQYF	TGTGCCAGTAGTATAGAGCGACACACCTACGAGCAGTACTTC
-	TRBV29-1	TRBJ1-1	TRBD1	CSVEGPGQLEAFF	TGCAGCGTTGAAGGCCCGGGACAGCTTGAAGCTTTCTTT
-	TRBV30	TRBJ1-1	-	CAWSADGVGAFF	TGTGCCTGGAGCGCCGACGGCGTAGGGGCTTTCTTT
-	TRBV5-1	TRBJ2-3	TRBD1	CASSLGHRGRTDTQYF	TGCGCCAGCAGCTTGGGCCACAGGGGGCGGACAGATACGCAGTATTTT
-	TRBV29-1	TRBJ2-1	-	CSVEVLGNEQFF	TGCAGCGTTGAAGTTTTGGGGAATGAGCAGTTCTTC
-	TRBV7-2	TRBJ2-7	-	CASSLSYEQYF	TGTGCCAGCAGCCTCTCCTACGAGCAGTACTTC
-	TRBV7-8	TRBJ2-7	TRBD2	CASSSSSGGVYEQYF	TGTGCCAGCAGCTCGTCTAGCGGGGGGGTGTACGAGCAGTACTTC
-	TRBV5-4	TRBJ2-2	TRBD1	CASSPWTGNTGELFF	TGTGCCAGCAGCCCCTGGACAGGGAACACCGGGGAGCTGTTTTTT
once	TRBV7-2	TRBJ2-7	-	CASSLSAGDGYEQYF	TGTGCCAGCAGCTTAAGTGCAGGGGATGGCTACGAGCAGTACTTC
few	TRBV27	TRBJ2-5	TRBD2	CASSLRRLAGGPGTQYF	TGTGCCAGCAGTTTACGCCGACTAGCGGGGGGTCCGGGGACCCAGTACTTC
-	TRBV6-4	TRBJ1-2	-	CASSDGNRGYGYTF	TGTGCCAGCAGTGATGGCAATAGGGGCTATGGCTACACCTTC
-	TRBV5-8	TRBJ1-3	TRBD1	CASSPRDRGILGNTIYF	TGTGCCAGCAGCCCCCGGGACAGGGGGATTTTGGGAAACACCATATATTTT
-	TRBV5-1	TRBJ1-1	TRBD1	CASSLGGQGAAEAFF	TGCGCCAGCAGCCTTGGGGGACAGGGGGCGGCTGAAGCTTTCTTT
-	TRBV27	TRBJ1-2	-	CASSLLGGYGYTF	TGTGCCAGCAGTTTATTGGGCGGCTATGGCTACACCTTC
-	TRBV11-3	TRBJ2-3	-	CASSGTWDTDTQYF	TGTGCCAGCAGCGGTACTTGGGACACAGATACGCAGTATTTT
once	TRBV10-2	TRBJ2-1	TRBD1	CASSPHRDRKDNEQFF	TGCGCCAGCAGTCCCCACCGGGACAGGAAGGACAATGAGCAGTTCTTC
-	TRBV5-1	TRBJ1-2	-	CASTLTSVGGYGYTF	TGCGCCAGCACCTTGACGTCGGTAGGGGGATATGGCTACACCTTC
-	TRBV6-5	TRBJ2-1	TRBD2	CASSPLGGNEQFF	TGTGCCAGCAGCCCTCTCGGGGGGAATGAGCAGTTCTTC
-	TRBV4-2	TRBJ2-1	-	CASSRGGGWNEQFF	TGTGCCAGCAGCCGAGGGGGGGGCTGGAATGAGCAGTTCTTC
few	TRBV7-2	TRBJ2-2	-	CASSLVGGVAGELFF	TGTGCCAGCAGCTTAGTAGGGGGGGTAGCCGGGGAGCTGTTTTTT
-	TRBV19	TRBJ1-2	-	CAVDGGVNYGYTF	TGTGCCGTAGACGGCGGAGTAAACTATGGCTACACCTTC
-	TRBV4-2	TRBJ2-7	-	CASSQDPSLGDEQYF	TGTGCCAGCAGCCAAGATCCTAGCCTAGGCGACGAGCAGTACTTC
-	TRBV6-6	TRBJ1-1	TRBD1	CASRRGQGGEAFF	TGTGCCAGCAGACGGGGACAGGGGGGAGAAGCTTTCTTT
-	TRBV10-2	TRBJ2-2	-	CASRLTGELFF	TGCGCCAGCAGGTTAACCGGGGAGCTGTTTTTT
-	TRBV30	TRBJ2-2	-	CAWSARGRVSNTGELFF	TGTGCCTGGAGTGCACGGGGCAGGGTGTCGAACACCGGGGAGCTGTTTTTT